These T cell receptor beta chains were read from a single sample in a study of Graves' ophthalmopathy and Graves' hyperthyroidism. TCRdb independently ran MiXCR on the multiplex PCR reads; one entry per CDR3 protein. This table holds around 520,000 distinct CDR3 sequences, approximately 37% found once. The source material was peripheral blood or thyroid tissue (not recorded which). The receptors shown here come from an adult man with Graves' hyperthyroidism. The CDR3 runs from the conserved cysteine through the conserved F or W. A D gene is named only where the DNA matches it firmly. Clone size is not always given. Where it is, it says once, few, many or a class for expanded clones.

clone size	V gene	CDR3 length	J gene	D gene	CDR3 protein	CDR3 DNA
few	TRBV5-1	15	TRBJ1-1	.	CASSYLQGSGTEAFF	TGCGCCAGCAGCTACCTACAGGGATCAGGCACTGAAGCTTTCTTT
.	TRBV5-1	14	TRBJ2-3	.	CASSFQGTQDTQYF	TGCGCCAGCAGCTTCCAGGGGACCCAAGATACGCAGTATTTT
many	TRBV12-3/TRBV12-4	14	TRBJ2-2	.	CASTVSGNTGELFF	TGTGCCAGCACCGTTAGCGGGAACACCGGGGAGCTGTTTTTT
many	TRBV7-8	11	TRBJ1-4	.	CASSLDEKLFF	TGTGCCAGCAGCTTAGATGAAAAACTGTTTTTT
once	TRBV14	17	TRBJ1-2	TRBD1	CASSSPGQGENNYGYTF	TGTGCCAGCAGTTCCCCGGGACAGGGGGAGAACAACTATGGCTACACCTTC
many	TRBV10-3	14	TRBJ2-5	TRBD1	CAISPGGAGETQYF	TGTGCCATCAGTCCAGGGGGCGCGGGGGAGACCCAGTACTTC
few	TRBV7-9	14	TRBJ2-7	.	CASSPQDYSYEQYF	TGCGCCAGCAGCCCACAGGATTACTCCTACGAGCAGTACTTC
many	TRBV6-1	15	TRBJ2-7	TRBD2	CASRTTSGGAYEQYF	TGTGCCAGCAGGACCACTAGCGGGGGGGCGTACGAGCAGTACTTC
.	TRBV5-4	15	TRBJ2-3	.	CASSLGLSGVDTQYF	TGTGCCAGCAGCTTGGGACTAAGTGGGGTCGATACGCAGTATTTT
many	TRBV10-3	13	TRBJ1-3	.	CAISQPYGNTIYF	TGTGCCATCAGCCAACCTTATGGAAACACCATATATTTT
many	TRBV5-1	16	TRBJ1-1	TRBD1	CASSPGPGQGNTEAFF	TGCGCCAGCAGCCCGGGGCCGGGACAGGGAAACACTGAAGCTTTCTTT
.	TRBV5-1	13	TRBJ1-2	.	CASTTGTHYGYTF	TGCGCCAGCACTACCGGGACTCACTATGGCTACACCTTC
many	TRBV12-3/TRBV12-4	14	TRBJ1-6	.	CASSPSAYNSPLHF	TGTGCCAGCAGTCCCTCCGCCTATAATTCACCCCTCCACTTT
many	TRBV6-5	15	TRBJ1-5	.	CASRPQGESNQPQHF	TGTGCCAGCAGACCACAGGGAGAGAGCAATCAGCCCCAGCATTTT
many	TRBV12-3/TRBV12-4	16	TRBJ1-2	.	CASRRTVTKFFYGYTF	TGTGCCAGCAGGAGGACTGTTACGAAGTTTTTTTATGGCTACACCTTC
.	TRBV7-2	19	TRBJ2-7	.	CASSALGTRPGRYRNEQYF	TGTGCCAGCAGCGCTCTAGGAACTCGTCCGGGGAGGTATCGGAACGAGCAGTACTTC